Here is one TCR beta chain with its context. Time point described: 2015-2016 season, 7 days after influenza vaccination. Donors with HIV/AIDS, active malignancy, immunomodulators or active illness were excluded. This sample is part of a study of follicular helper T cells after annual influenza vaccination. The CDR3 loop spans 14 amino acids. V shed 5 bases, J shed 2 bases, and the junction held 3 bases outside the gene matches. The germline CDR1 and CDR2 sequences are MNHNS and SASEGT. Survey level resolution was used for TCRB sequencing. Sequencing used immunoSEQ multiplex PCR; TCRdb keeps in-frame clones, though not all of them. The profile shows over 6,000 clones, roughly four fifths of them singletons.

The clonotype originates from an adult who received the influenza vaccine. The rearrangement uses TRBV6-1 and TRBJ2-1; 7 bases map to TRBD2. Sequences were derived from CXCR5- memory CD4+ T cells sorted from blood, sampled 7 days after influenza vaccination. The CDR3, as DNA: TGTGCCAGCAGTACCGGGACTACCTACAATGAGCAGTTCTTC. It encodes CASSTGTTYNEQFF.